This entry lists 24 T cell receptor beta chains sequenced from one sample in a study of prognosis after radiotherapy for stage I lung cancer. Researchers used two-round multiplex PCR to amplify TCR beta CDR3 starting from genomic DNA. Each TRBV and TRBJ gene had its own primer in the first PCR round. TCRdb itself ran the multiplex PCR reads through MiXCR, one entry per CDR3 protein. The sample lists around 19,000 distinct CDR3 sequences; 50% were seen once. Sequencing was performed on PBMCs, taken before or after stereotactic body radiation therapy (not recorded which). These receptor sequences come from a donor over 45 with non-small cell lung cancer.

The V call is TRBV19, the J call TRBJ2-7; D is ambiguous. The V and J ends lost 5 bases and 2 bases respectively, with 10 bases between them. The CDR3 runs 13 residues. Germline values: CDR1 LNHDA, CDR2 SQIVND (reference sequence). The CDR3 DNA reads TGTGCCAGTAGTCCCGTTACAACCTACGAGCAGTACTTC. Translation gives CASSPVTTYEQYF.

This clonotype showed up just once. A much larger clone lies one base from this, so it may be a read error. The genes are TRBV28 and TRBJ2-5, with D possibly matching TRBD2 (6 bases). CDR3 length: 16 amino acids. Trimming pared 10 bases from V and 4 bases from J, leaving 25 bases between. Per germline, CDR1 MDHEN and CDR2 SYDVKM. The CDR3 bases are TGTGCCAACAGCGCTATGTTAACGGGAGTCGCAGAGACCCAGTACTTC. This gives the protein CANSAMLTGVAETQYF. Full variable domain (remainder filled in from reference TRBV28 and TRBJ2-5): DVKVTQSSRYLVKRTGEKVFLECVQDMDHENMFWYRQDPGLGLRLIYFSYDVKMKEKGDIPEGYSVSREKKERFSLILESASTNQTSMYLCANSAMLTGVAETQYFGPGTRLLVL.

This rearrangement joins TRBV24-1 to TRBJ2-2; D is perhaps TRBD1 (5 bases). Trimming left V 7 bases short and J 3 bases short, with 17 bases between. CDR1 and CDR2 (germline): KGHDR, SFDVKD. The CDR3 extends over 16 amino acids. This chain's CDR3 is CATSWAKTADTGELFF. The CDR3 DNA is TGTGCCACCAGCTGGGCTAAGACAGCAGACACCGGGGAGCTGTTTTTT.

As concerns this clonotype: An end of the junction does not agree with germline; a read error may underlie this. This chain connects TRBV6-5 to TRBJ2-2; weak D call: TRBD1 (6 bases). The CDR3 totals 14 residues. Germline CDR1 reads MNHEY; CDR2 reads SVGAGI. The CDR3 DNA sequence: TGTTCCAGCATTGCAGGGGACGACACCGGGGAGCTGTTTTTT. This encodes CSSIAGDDTGELFF.

On this clonotype itself: The junction shows a germline mismatch at one end, possibly a read error. This rearrangement joins TRBV14 to TRBJ2-6; TRBD1 aligns across 7 bases. The CDR3 has 19 amino acids. Germline values: CDR1 SGHDN, CDR2 FVKESK. DNA of the CDR3: TGTGCCAGCAGCCAAGTGTACAGGGGTTTTCCCTCTGGGGCCAACGCCCTGACTTTC. Translation gives CASSQVYRGFPSGANALTF.

Concerning this clonotype itself: The junction departs from the called germline gene at one end, perhaps through a read error. The rearrangement uses TRBV28 and TRBJ2-7; 8 nucleotides line up with TRBD2. Looked up from germline, CDR1 is MDHEN and CDR2 is SYDVKM. The CDR3 contains 15 residues. The CDR3 nucleotides are TGTGCCAGCAGTCCCCCGGGGGGGTTGACCTACGAGAAGTACTTC. It yields the protein CASSPPGGLTYEKYF.

This chain links TRBV10-3 with TRBJ2-1; D might be TRBD1 (6 bases). Per the germline V gene, CDR1 is ENHRY and CDR2 is SYGVKD. The CDR3 consists of 12 residues. The V end was cut by 11 bases, the J end by 4 bases, with 12 bases between. CDR3 nucleotides: TGTGCCTTTCGGACAGTATACAATGAGCAGTTCTTC. It translates to CAFRTVYNEQFF.

This clonotype came up many times. V and J are TRBV28 and TRBJ2-3, with 10 bases matching TRBD1. The CDR3 totals 18 residues. Germline CDR1 reads MDHEN; CDR2 reads SYDVKM. Germline trimming cut 2 bases from V and 3 bases from J; bases unmatched to any gene: 11. The CDR3 nucleotides are TGTGCCAGCAGTTTAAACCCCTGGGACAGGGGTAAGACAGATACGCAGTATTTT. It specifies CASSLNPWDRGKTDTQYF.

Many counts were recorded for this clonotype. This chain connects TRBV7-3 to TRBJ1-2; D is unclear. V was clipped by 3 bases and J by 8 bases, with 13 bases between them. This CDR3 is built from 13 residues. Per the germline V gene, CDR1 is SGHTA and CDR2 is FQGTGA. CDR3 sequence: CASSLTPSGGYTF. The CDR3 DNA reads TGTGCCAGCAGCTTGACCCCCTCGGGAGGCTACACCTTC. Filled out from reference TRBV7-3 and TRBJ1-2, the complete variable domain reads GAGVSQTPSNKVTEKGKYVELRCDPISGHTALYWYRQSLGQGPEFLIYFQGTGAADDSGLPNDRFFAVRPEGSVSTLKIQRTERGDSAVYLCASSLTPSGGYTFGSGTRLTVV.

This clonotype was observed many times. The J gene is TRBJ1-1, the V gene TRBV20-1; possible D gene TRBD1, 6 bases. The CDR3 runs to 15 residues. V lost 3 bases to trimming and J lost 6 bases, with 20 bases between them. Germline CDR1 reads DFQATT; CDR2 reads SNEGSKA (reference sequence). The CDR3 DNA reads as TGCAGTGCTAGTTTCCGGTACGGCAGGGGTCCTGAAGCTTTCTTT. Amino acids: CSASFRYGRGPEAFF.

Notes on this clonotype: This may stem from a read error, because a much larger clone lies one nucleotide away. The chain combines TRBV10-2 with TRBJ1-5; no clear D gene. Germline CDR1 WSHSY, CDR2 SAAADI. This CDR3 contains 13 residues. This CDR3 is CASSESRAQPHHF. The CDR3 region has the DNA TGCGCCAGCAGTGAGTCGAGGGCCCAGCCCCATCATTTT.

This clonotype was seen many times. The chain has TRBV3-1 and TRBJ2-1; D unclear. Per germline, CDR1 LGHDT and CDR2 YNNKEL (reference sequence). There are 16 residues in the CDR3. V was clipped by 0 bases and J by 0 bases, with 9 bases between them. CDR3 sequence: CASSQDPPSSYNEQFF. In DNA, the CDR3 is TGTGCCAGCAGCCAAGATCCCCCGAGCTCCTACAATGAGCAGTTCTTC.

With respect to this clonotype: One junction end does not reproduce the germline sequence, and a read error may be involved. V and J are TRBV11-2 and TRBJ2-7; D remains unclear. From germline, CDR1 is SGHAT and CDR2 FQNNGV. This CDR3 comprises 14 residues. The CDR3 protein is CASSFARSLYEQYF. CDR3 sequence (DNA): TGTGCCAGTAGCTTCGCGCGATCTCTCTACGAGCAGTACTTC.

J is TRBJ2-1 and V is TRBV12-3 or TRBV12-4, with D perhaps matching TRBD1 (5 bases). The ends were cut back, 8 bases at V and 8 bases at J, with 13 bases in the middle. The CDR3 covers 12 residues. CDR3 nucleotide sequence: TGTGCCAGCGGGGCAATAGGCGATGAGCAGTTCTTC. Its protein product is CASGAIGDEQFF.

Within the sample, this clonotype is medium-sized. This chain links TRBV20-1 with TRBJ1-6; TRBD1 agrees at 7 bases. This CDR3 is built from 16 residues. J gave up 8 bases and V 0 bases, and 10 bases lay outside the gene matches. Germline assignment: CDR1 DFQATT and CDR2 SNEGSKA (reference sequence). The CDR3 DNA sequence: TGCAGTGCTAGAGAGGGAAGAGGGGGCTTGCATTCACCCCTCCACTTT. Its protein product is CSAREGRGGLHSPLHF.

This clonotype was recorded only once. J is TRBJ1-1 and V is TRBV18; D not certain. CDR1 is KGHSH and CDR2 is LQKENI in the germline V gene. V lost 8 bases and J 2 bases, leaving 9 bases between the germline ends. The length of the CDR3 is 12 residues. This CDR3 reads CASVQSNTEAFF. Written as DNA, the CDR3 is TGTGCCAGCGTCCAGAGTAACACTGAAGCTTTCTTT.

Only a few counts were recorded for this clonotype. This may arise from a read error, as a much more abundant clone is one base away. V is TRBV6-2 or TRBV6-3 and J is TRBJ2-1; 16 bases are a match to TRBD2. This CDR3 spans 18 amino acids. The germline CDR1 and CDR2 sequences are MNHEY and SVGEGT. In nucleotides, the CDR3 is TGTGCCAGCAGTTACATAGGGACTAGCGGGAGGGCCAGAAATGAGCAGCTCTTC. It encodes CASSYIGTSGRARNEQLF.

This clonotype occurred many times. The chain links TRBV5-5 to TRBJ2-7, with 8 bases fitting TRBD2. V lost 4 bases and J lost 12; bases outside the gene matches: 9. Germline lookup yields CDR1 SGHKS and CDR2 YYEKEE (reference sequence). This CDR3 region has 12 residues. CDR3 protein: CASSLAGGRGYF. In DNA, the CDR3 is TGTGCCAGCAGCCTTGCGGGGGGCCGGGGGTACTTC. Full variable domain (remainder filled in from reference TRBV5-5 and TRBJ2-7): DAGVTQSPTHLIKTRGQQVTLRCSPISGHKSVSWYQQVLGQGPQFIFQYYEKEERGRGNFPDRFSARQFPNYSSELNVNALLLGDSALYLCASSLAGGRGYFGPGTRLTVT.

This clonotype was recorded many times. The chain uses TRBV5-8 and TRBJ2-4, with 8 bases that match TRBD1. V was pared by 5 bases and J by 2 bases, with 6 bases of the junction left unmatched. The CDR3 sequence is 15 residues long. Germline V gives CDR1 SGHTS, CDR2 YDEGEE. The CDR3 reads CASRGRTGSKNIQYF. CDR3 sequence (DNA): TGTGCCAGCAGGGGACGGACAGGGTCCAAAAACATTCAGTACTTC.

The chain links TRBV20-1 to TRBJ2-3; D is perhaps TRBD2 (5 bases). Germline lookup yields CDR1 DFQATT and CDR2 SNEGSKA (reference sequence). V dropped 6 bases and J dropped 2 bases, with 12 bases sitting between them. The CDR3 sequence is 13 residues long. In DNA, the CDR3 is TGCAGTGCGATTTTAGCGAACACAGATACGCAGTATTTT. It encodes CSAILANTDTQYF.

The chain is built from TRBV20-1 and TRBJ1-1; 10 nucleotides line up with TRBD1. This CDR3 has 15 residues. V was clipped by 1 base and J by 3 bases; unmatched bases: 5. The V gene's germline CDR1 is DFQATT and CDR2 SNEGSKA (reference sequence). CDR3 loop: CSARGQGALDTEAFF. The CDR3 region has the DNA TGCAGTGCTAGAGGACAGGGGGCGTTGGACACTGAAGCTTTCTTT.

V is TRBV6-1 and J is TRBJ1-5; perhaps TRBD1 as D (5 bases). The V end lost 10 bases, the J end lost 6 bases, and 19 bases lay between the germline ends. The CDR3 totals 14 residues. Per germline, CDR1 MNHNS and CDR2 SASEGT. CDR3 loop: CATSTGPGGQPQHF. The DNA of the CDR3 is TGTGCCACAAGTACAGGACCTGGGGGTCAGCCCCAGCATTTT.

The chain employs TRBV11-1 and TRBJ2-2, with D uncertain. Per the germline V gene, CDR1 is SGHAT and CDR2 is FQDESV (reference sequence). This CDR3 has 14 amino acids. The ends were cut back, 7 bases at V and 4 bases at J, with 13 bases in the middle. The CDR3 DNA reads TGTGCCAGCAACATATTAGGAAGCACCGGGGAGCTGTTTTTT. It yields the protein CASNILGSTGELFF.

For this clonotype: A much larger clone differs from this one at a single base, so this may be a read error. Since the CDR3 does not end with the conserved phenylalanine or tryptophan, this likely comes from a read error. This chain joins TRBV7-9 and TRBJ1-1; D unclear. Trimming left V 4 bases short and J 0 bases short, with 12 bases between. This CDR3 region has 15 residues. Germline V lookup: CDR1 SEHNR, CDR2 FQNEAQ (reference sequence). The CDR3 here is CASSSGVGVNTEAFS. In DNA, the CDR3 is TGTGCCAGCAGCTCAGGAGTCGGGGTGAACACTGAAGCTTTCTCT.